The 19 T cell receptor beta chains below all came from one sample that was sequenced in a study of T cell responses to AZD1222 COVID-19 vaccine. Measured with immunoSEQ multiplex PCR; TCRdb has only the in-frame clones, and not every one. The sample includes over 110,000 clones, approximately 90% seen only once; the top ten take around 2.8%. Material: peripheral blood, obtained on day 0 of AZD1222 vaccination. The receptors here all came from an adult in good health.

The chain couples TRBV4-2 to TRBJ2-7, with unresolved D. The CDR3 length is 15 residues. V was trimmed by 0 bases and J by 5 bases, leaving 14 bases between them. In germline, CDR1 is LGHNA, CDR2 YNFKEQ. The CDR3 region has the DNA TGTGCCAGCAGCCAAGAAAAGGAACCCCCCCACGAGCAGTACTTC. It yields the protein CASSQEKEPPHEQYF.

This clone was recorded only once. The chain carries TRBV30 and TRBJ1-5; D gene ambiguous. The CDR3 is made up of 13 amino acids. Germline V gene sequence: CDR1 GTSNPN, CDR2 SVGIG (reference sequence). Between the trimmed V and J ends, which lost 7 bases and 2 bases, there was a span of 12 bases. CDR3: CAYADGGNQPQHF. For the CDR3, the DNA is TGTGCCTACGCGGACGGAGGCAATCAGCCCCAGCATTTT.

CDR3 sequence (DNA): TGCGCCAGCAGCCACTGGGGAGGCCTAGTGGATGGCTACACCTTC. Protein: CASSHWGGLVDGYTF. This chain uses TRBV4-1 with TRBJ1-2, with D unclear. This CDR3 region has 15 residues. CDR1 is MGHRA, CDR2 YSYEKL, per germline. The V and J ends lost 3 bases and 6 bases respectively, with 17 bases between them.

This clone was detected only once. The chain has TRBV6-5 and TRBJ1-5; TRBD1 is a possible D gene (5 bases). Looked up from germline, CDR1 is MNHEY and CDR2 is SVGAGI. V lost 2 bases and J lost 6, with 11 bases in between. The CDR3 contains 14 residues. This CDR3 reads CASSYGGFGQPQHF. Here the CDR3 DNA reads TGTGCCAGCAGTTACGGGGGGTTTGGTCAGCCCCAGCATTTT.

The chain links TRBV18 to TRBJ1-3; D may be TRBD1 (5 bases). CDR1 and CDR2 (germline): KGHSH, LQKENI. CDR3 size: 14 residues. Trimming cost V 0 bases and J 4 bases, with 7 bases left between them. CDR3 in amino acids: CASSPPGRGNTIYF. CDR3 DNA sequence: TGTGCCAGCTCACCACCGGGGCGGGGAAACACCATATATTTT.

The rearrangement joins TRBV14 to TRBJ1-2, with 7 nucleotides matching TRBD1. CDR3 length: 13 residues. From germline, CDR1 is SGHDN and CDR2 FVKESK. The trim removed 2 bases at V and 3 bases at J, leaving 0 bases unmatched. CDR3 nucleotides: TGTGCCAGCAGCCAAACAGGGGACTATGGCTACACCTTC. Translating gives CASSQTGDYGYTF.

The chain carries TRBV6-5 and TRBJ2-3, with 7 bases aligning to TRBD1. Germline CDR1 reads MNHEY; CDR2 reads SVGAGI. With V trimmed by 6 bases and J by 3 bases, 6 bases remained unmatched. This CDR3 contains 14 residues. The CDR3 region has the DNA TGTGCCAGCAGCGACAGGGAAGGAACAGATACGCAGTATTTT. Translating it yields CASSDREGTDTQYF.

The genes are TRBV4-1 and TRBJ1-1, with unresolved D. Germline V gene sequence: CDR1 MGHRA, CDR2 YSYEKL. V shed 1 base and J shed 1 base, with 4 bases lying between them. The CDR3 is 13 residues long. In DNA form, the CDR3 reads TGCGCCAGCAGCCAAGGACCGAACACTGAAGCTTTCTTT. Its protein is CASSQGPNTEAFF.

The sample holds one count of this clone. Other DNA sequences from this sample encode an identical CDR3 as well. This rearrangement joins TRBV11-3 to TRBJ1-1, with D hard to call. Trimming shortened V by 0 bases and J by 4 bases, and 0 bases separated the two germline ends. The CDR3 loop spans 11 amino acids. Germline lookup yields CDR1 SGHNT and CDR2 YENEEA. The CDR3 loop is CASSLDTEAFF. CDR3 sequence (DNA): TGTGCCAGCAGCTTAGACACTGAAGCTTTCTTT.

This clone was detected once. V is TRBV5-5 and J is TRBJ2-3; tentative D call: TRBD1 (6 bases). The V end was cut by 10 bases, the J end by 0 bases, with 18 bases between. Germline-derived CDR1 and CDR2 are SGHKS and YYEKEE (reference sequence). This CDR3 spans 15 amino acids. CDR3 amino acids: CASTLGDTSTDTQYF. CDR3 DNA sequence: TGTGCCTCCACCCTAGGGGACACCAGCACAGATACGCAGTATTTT.

This rearrangement joins TRBV2 to TRBJ2-2, with D maybe TRBD1 (5 bases). V was trimmed by 8 bases and J by 6 bases, leaving 16 bases between them. From germline, CDR1 is SNHLY and CDR2 FYNNEI. There are 14 residues in the CDR3. CDR3 DNA sequence: TGTGCCAGCGGGCCTCCAGGGTTTTCCGGGGAGCTGTTTTTT. It specifies CASGPPGFSGELFF. Drawing the rest from reference TRBV2 and TRBJ2-2, the complete variable domain is EPEVTQTPSHQVTQMGQEVILRCVPISNHLYFYWYRQILGQKVEFLVSFYNNEISEKSEIFDDQFSVERPDGSNFTLKIRSTKLEDSAMYFCASGPPGFSGELFFGEGSRLTVL.

This chain uses TRBV27 with TRBJ2-1; D ambiguous. The ends were cut back, 0 bases at V and 5 bases at J, with 8 bases in the middle. This CDR3 is built from 14 residues. Germline V gene lookup returns CDR1 MNHEY and CDR2 SMNVEV (reference sequence). Written as DNA, the CDR3 is TGTGCCAGCAGTTTATCACGGCACCACAATGAGCAGTTCTTC. It specifies CASSLSRHHNEQFF.

V and J are TRBV4-1 and TRBJ2-1; D perhaps matches TRBD1 (5 bases). Germline V gene lookup returns CDR1 MGHRA and CDR2 YSYEKL. Trimming removed 3 bases from V and 9 bases from J, with 12 bases in between. CDR3 length: 13 amino acids. CDR3 DNA sequence: TGCGCCAGCAGCCAGGGCCTGACAGTTGAGCAGTTCTTC. It is translated as CASSQGLTVEQFF.

This chain connects TRBV28 to TRBJ1-2, with D possibly TRBD1 on 5 matching bases. Germline values: CDR1 MDHEN, CDR2 SYDVKM. Deletions cut 5 bases from V and 3 bases from J, with 16 bases between. This CDR3 comprises 15 residues. Written as DNA, the CDR3 is TGTGCCAGCAGTCTCCGACAGATTTGGGACTATGGCTACACCTTC. Translating it yields CASSLRQIWDYGYTF.

This rearrangement joins TRBV9 to TRBJ2-5; weak D call: TRBD1 (5 bases). Trimming removed 0 bases from V and 5 bases from J, with 14 bases in between. CDR1 is SGDLS and CDR2 is YYNGEE in the germline V gene. There are 15 residues in the CDR3. The CDR3 here is CASSVVRDSQETQYF. In DNA, the CDR3 is TGTGCCAGCAGCGTAGTCAGGGATTCTCAGGAGACCCAGTACTTC.

The chain carries TRBV28 and TRBJ1-2; 7 nucleotides agree with TRBD1. Germline loops: CDR1 MDHEN, CDR2 SYDVKM. The CDR3 is 12 residues long. J lost 13 bases, V lost 6 bases, and 11 bases had no gene match. The CDR3 DNA reads TGTGCCAGCAGCCAATCAATGACAGGGCCCACCTTC. Amino acid sequence: CASSQSMTGPTF.

V and J are TRBV5-1 and TRBJ2-2, with D perhaps TRBD1 or TRBD2 (6 bases each). CDR3 length: 15 amino acids. Germline assignment: CDR1 SGHRS and CDR2 YFSETQ. Trimming took off 1 base at V and 3 bases at J, with 10 bases between the two ends. In nucleotides, the CDR3 is TGCGCCAGCAGCTTGCGGGGGCCTTACACCGGGGAGCTGTTTTTT. Encoded protein: CASSLRGPYTGELFF.

This clone was counted between two and nine times. The gene calls are TRBV11-3 and TRBJ2-3; TRBD2 agrees at 11 bases. The ends lost 4 bases at V and 2 bases at J; junction bases unmatched: 2. Germline loops: CDR1 SGHNT, CDR2 YENEEA. The CDR3 is made up of 15 amino acids. The CDR3 region has the DNA TGTGCCAGCAGCTCGGGACTAGCGGACACAGATACGCAGTATTTT. Residues: CASSSGLADTDTQYF.

The chain combines TRBV5-4 with TRBJ1-3; 9 nucleotides line up with TRBD1. With 4 bases clipped from V and 8 bases from J, the junction kept 4 bases outside the gene matches. This CDR3 comprises 13 residues. CDR1 is SGHNT, CDR2 YYREEE, per germline (reference sequence). CDR3 in amino acids: CASSPDRGDTIYF. As DNA, the CDR3 is TGTGCCAGCAGCCCCGACAGGGGGGACACCATATATTTT.